This T cell receptor beta chain derives from a study of T cell responses to AZD1222 COVID-19 vaccine. There are 14 residues in the CDR3. Trimming cost V 6 bases and J 3 bases; bases outside gene matches: 3. Per germline, CDR1 KGHDR and CDR2 SFDVKD. TCRdb's table, derived via immunoSEQ multiplex PCR, lists solely in-frame clones and lacks some. There are around 160,000 clones in the sample; around 88% occur only once, and around 16% lies in the top ten. The gene calls are TRBV24-1 and TRBJ2-2; 7 bases agree with TRBD2. This clonotype was sampled from an adult in good health. The specimen was peripheral blood, collected on day 0 of AZD1222 vaccination. The chain's CDR3 is CATSSGADTGELFF. For the CDR3, the DNA is TGTGCCACCAGTAGCGGGGCGGACACCGGGGAGCTGTTTTTT.